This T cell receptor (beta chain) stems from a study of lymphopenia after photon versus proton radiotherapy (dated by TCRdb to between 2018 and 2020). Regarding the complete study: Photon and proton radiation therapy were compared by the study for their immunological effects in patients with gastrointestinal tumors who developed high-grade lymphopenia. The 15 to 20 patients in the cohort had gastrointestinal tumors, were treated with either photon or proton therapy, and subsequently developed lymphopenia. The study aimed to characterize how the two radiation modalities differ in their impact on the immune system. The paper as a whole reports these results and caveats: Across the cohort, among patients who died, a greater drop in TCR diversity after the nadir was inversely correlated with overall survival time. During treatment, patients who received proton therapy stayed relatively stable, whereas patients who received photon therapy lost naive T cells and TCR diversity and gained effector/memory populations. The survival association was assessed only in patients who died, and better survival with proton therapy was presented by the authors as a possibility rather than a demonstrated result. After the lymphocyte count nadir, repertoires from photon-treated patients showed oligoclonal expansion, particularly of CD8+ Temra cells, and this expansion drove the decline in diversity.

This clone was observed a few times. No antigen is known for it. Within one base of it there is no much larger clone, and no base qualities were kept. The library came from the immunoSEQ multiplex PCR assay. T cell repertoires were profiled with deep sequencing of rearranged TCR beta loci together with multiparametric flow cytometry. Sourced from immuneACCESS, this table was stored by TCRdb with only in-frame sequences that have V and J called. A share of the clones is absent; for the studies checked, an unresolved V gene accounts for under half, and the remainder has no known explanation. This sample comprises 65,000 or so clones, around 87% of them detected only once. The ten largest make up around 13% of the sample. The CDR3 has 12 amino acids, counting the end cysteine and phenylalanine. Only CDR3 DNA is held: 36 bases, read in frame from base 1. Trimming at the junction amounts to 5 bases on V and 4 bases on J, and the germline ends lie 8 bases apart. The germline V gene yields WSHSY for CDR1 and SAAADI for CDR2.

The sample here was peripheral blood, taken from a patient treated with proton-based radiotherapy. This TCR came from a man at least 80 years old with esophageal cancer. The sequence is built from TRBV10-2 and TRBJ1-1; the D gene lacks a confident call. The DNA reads TGCGCCAGCAGTCGGACGGCCACTGAAGCTTTCTTT. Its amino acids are CASSRTATEAFF.